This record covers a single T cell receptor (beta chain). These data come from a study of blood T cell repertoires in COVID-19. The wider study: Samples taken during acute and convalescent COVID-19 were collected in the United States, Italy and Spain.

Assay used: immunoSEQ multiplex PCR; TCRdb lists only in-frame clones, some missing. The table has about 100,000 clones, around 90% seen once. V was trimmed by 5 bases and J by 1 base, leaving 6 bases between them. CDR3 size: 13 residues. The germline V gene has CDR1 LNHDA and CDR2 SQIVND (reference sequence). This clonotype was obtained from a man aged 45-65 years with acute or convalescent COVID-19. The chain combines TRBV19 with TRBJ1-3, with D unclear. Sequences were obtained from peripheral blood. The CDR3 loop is CASSSPSGNTIYF. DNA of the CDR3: TGTGCCAGTAGTTCTCCTTCTGGAAACACCATATATTTT.